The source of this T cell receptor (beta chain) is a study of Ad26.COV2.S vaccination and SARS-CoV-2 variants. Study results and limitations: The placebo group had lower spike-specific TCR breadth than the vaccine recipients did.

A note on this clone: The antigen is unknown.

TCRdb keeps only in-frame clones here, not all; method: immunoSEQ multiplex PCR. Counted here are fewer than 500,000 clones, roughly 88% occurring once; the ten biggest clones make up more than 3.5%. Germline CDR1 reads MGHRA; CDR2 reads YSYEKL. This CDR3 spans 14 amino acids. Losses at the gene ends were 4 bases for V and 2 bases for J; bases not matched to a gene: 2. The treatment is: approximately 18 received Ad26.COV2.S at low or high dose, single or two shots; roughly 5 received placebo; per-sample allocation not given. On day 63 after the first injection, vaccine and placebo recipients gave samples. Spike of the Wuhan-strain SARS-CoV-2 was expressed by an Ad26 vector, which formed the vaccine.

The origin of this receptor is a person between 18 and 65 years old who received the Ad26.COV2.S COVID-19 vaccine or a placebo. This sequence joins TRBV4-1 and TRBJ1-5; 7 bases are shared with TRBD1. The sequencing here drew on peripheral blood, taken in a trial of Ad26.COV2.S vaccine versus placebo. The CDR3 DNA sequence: TGCGCCAGCAGCCGAGGACAGGGCAATCAGCCCCAGCATTTT. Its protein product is CASSRGQGNQPQHF.